The 4 T cell receptor beta chains listed next were all sequenced from one sample in a study of cytomegalovirus exposure and HLA in healthy donors. 13 Jbeta primers and 60 Vbeta primers were used for the PCR. The table came from immunoSEQ multiplex PCR; TCRdb's copy has only in-frame clones and leaves some out. The table shows 200,000 to 250,000 clones, with roughly 79% occurring only once. Specimen: PBMCs. The receptors originated from a man aged 18-30 years in good health and CMV-seronegative.

This clone was seen only a few times. The chain has TRBV19 and TRBJ2-1; 12 bases agree with TRBD1. The CDR3 extends over 15 amino acids. Looked up from germline, CDR1 is LNHDA and CDR2 is SQIVND (reference sequence). J gave up 9 bases and V 7 bases, and 10 bases lay outside the gene matches. CDR3 in amino acids: CASTLRDRGQGEQFF. The CDR3 DNA is TGTGCCAGTACCCTACGGGACAGGGGGCAGGGTGAGCAGTTCTTC. Together with reference TRBV19 and TRBJ2-1, the CDR3 gives the full variable domain: DGGITQSPKYLFRKEGQNVTLSCEQNLNHDAMYWYRQDPGQGLRLIYYSQIVNDFQKGDIAEGYSVSREKKESFPLTVTSAQKNPTAFYLCASTLRDRGQGEQFFGPGTRLTVL.

The sample holds a few counts of this clone. The chain carries TRBV28 and TRBJ1-4, with D possibly matching TRBD1 (5 bases). This CDR3 has 18 amino acids. In germline, CDR1 is MDHEN, CDR2 SYDVKM. The V end was cut by 2 bases, the J end by 2 bases, with 18 bases between. CDR3 sequence: CASSLPLRGDRTNEKLFF. In DNA, the CDR3 is TGTGCCAGCAGTTTACCCCTGCGGGGGGATCGTACTAATGAAAAACTGTTTTTT.

The chain carries TRBV11-2 and TRBJ1-2; 9 positions agree with TRBD1. V shed 2 bases and J 5 bases; nucleotides not matched to a gene: 6. Germline assignment: CDR1 SGHAT and CDR2 FQNNGV. This CDR3 region has 15 residues. The chain's CDR3 is CASSLFGQGMYGYTF. CDR3 nucleotide sequence: TGTGCCAGCAGCTTATTTGGACAGGGGATGTATGGCTACACCTTC.

The chain has TRBV15 and TRBJ1-1; weak D call: TRBD1 (5 bases). V was pared by 0 bases and J by 4 bases, with 9 bases between. CDR1 is LNHNV, CDR2 YYDKDF, per germline (reference sequence). The CDR3 is 14 residues long. The CDR3 sequence is CATSRDSGGTEAFF. CDR3 nucleotides: TGTGCCACCAGCAGAGATTCGGGGGGCACTGAAGCTTTCTTT.